These 5 T cell receptor beta chains came from one sample sequenced in a study of regulatory T cells in long-lasting Graves disease. Relying on iRepertoire HTBI primers and Arm-PCR of CDR3 regions, the team built TCR beta libraries. TCRdb itself ran the multiplex PCR reads through MiXCR, one entry per CDR3 protein. The table shows approximately 500,000 distinct CDR3 sequences, with roughly 21% occurring only once. Time point reported: persistent/refractory GD, antithyroid drugs over 5 years with positive TRAb. The authors made the TCR library using RNA they extracted from PBMCs. The material was peripheral blood mononuclear cells (PBMCs), obtained when the disease was refractory, from a patient treated with antithyroid drugs. The receptors come from a female donor with Graves disease.

As to this clonotype: A much larger clone is a single base away; this may be a read error. The chain is built from TRBV11-2 and TRBJ1-1, with a tentative D call TRBD1 (5 bases). Between the trimmed V and J ends, which lost 11 bases and 5 bases, there was a span of 21 bases. This CDR3 is 14 amino acids long. Germline loops: CDR1 SGHAT, CDR2 FQNNGV. Written as DNA, the CDR3 is TGTGCCGGCCACCGCGACGGGGCGCAGACTGAAGCTTTCTTT. As protein: CAGHRDGAQTEAFF.

V and J are TRBV6-1 and TRBJ2-3; tentatively, D is TRBD1 or TRBD2 (5 bases each). Trimming took off 5 bases at V and 3 bases at J, with 21 bases between the two ends. Per the germline V gene, CDR1 is MNHNS and CDR2 is SASEGT. This CDR3 comprises 17 residues. The CDR3 DNA sequence: TGTGCCAGCAGTCCACAAAGCGGACCCGGGGCAACAGATACGCAGTATTTT. Encoded protein: CASSPQSGPGATDTQYF.

This clonotype was picked up a small number of times. J is TRBJ2-1 and V is TRBV12-3 or TRBV12-4; TRBD2 matches 7 bases. The CDR3 contains 16 residues. V gave up 1 base and J gave up 8 bases; unmatched junction bases: 11. The CDR3 loop reads CASSLVAGEGSHEQFF. The CDR3, as DNA: TGTGCCAGCAGTTTAGTCGCGGGAGAAGGTTCACATGAGCAGTTCTTC.

The gene calls are TRBV20-1 and TRBJ2-7, with D tentatively TRBD1 (5 bases). The V gene lost 0 bases and the J gene lost 6 bases, with 9 bases spanning the gap. Germline V gene data show CDR1 as DFQATT and CDR2 as SNEGSKA (reference sequence). CDR3 length: 12 amino acids. In nucleotides, the CDR3 is TGCAGTGCTAGAGATACAGGTTCCGAGCAGTACTTC. Translating gives CSARDTGSEQYF.

The V call is TRBV10-3, the J call TRBJ2-6; D is undetermined. The germline V gene has CDR1 ENHRY and CDR2 SYGVKD. V was clipped by 4 bases and J by 0 bases, with 7 bases between them. The length of the CDR3 is 15 residues. As DNA, the CDR3 is TGTGCCATCAGTGCCTCGAGCTCTGGGGCCAACGTCCTGACTTTC. Translating it yields CAISASSSGANVLTF.